The T cell receptor beta chain described here comes from a study of beta chain features in type 1 diabetes. The sequenced template was cDNA made from the entire isolated RNA. Profiled with immunoSEQ multiplex PCR; TCRdb holds only in-frame clones, not every one. The sample carries roughly 40,000 clones, around 64% recorded once. Of note for this clone: The antigen remains unidentified.

General study results and limits: Patients with type 1 diabetes carried fewer insertions and had more deletions at their VDJ junctions.

This clonotype was obtained from a woman aged 25 to 45 in good health. The sequencing sample was made of Tregs from blood.

Here the CDR3 reads CASSESGGGLLIGEQYF. CDR3 bases: TGTGCCAGCAGCGAATCGGGGGGGGGACTCCTCATAGGGGAGCAGTACTTC. The chain recombines TRBV7-9 with TRBJ2-7; 8 nucleotides agree with TRBD2. With 5 bases clipped from V and 7 bases from J, the junction kept 19 bases outside the gene matches. The CDR3 runs to 17 residues. In germline, CDR1 is SEHNR, CDR2 FQNEAQ (reference sequence).